This T cell receptor beta chain was identified during a study of PD-1 and CTLA-4 blockade in melanoma. Measured with immunoSEQ multiplex PCR; TCRdb has only the in-frame clones, and not every one. Here the sample spans around 16,000 clones, about 69% being singletons. Germline loops: CDR1 SGHVS, CDR2 FNYEAQ. V gave up 1 base and J gave up 7 bases, with 10 bases separating them. The length of the CDR3 is 13 residues. This TCR came from a human donor with melanoma. The starting material was CD8+ T cells from peripheral blood, obtained before anti-PD-1 treatment. The chain links TRBV7-6 to TRBJ1-1, with no clear D. The CDR3 spells CASSLEWSGEAFF. The CDR3 DNA reads as TGTGCCAGCAGCTTAGAGTGGTCTGGTGAAGCTTTCTTT.